The present T cell receptor beta chain was sequenced within a study of T cell responses to AZD1222 COVID-19 vaccine. The ends were cut back, 3 bases at V and 4 bases at J, with 9 bases in the middle. The length of the CDR3 is 13 residues. Produced via immunoSEQ multiplex PCR; TCRdb's table is partial and in-frame only. The table records some 89,000 clones, approximately 87% of them present only once. The sequenced sample was peripheral blood, obtained on day 0 of MenACWY control vaccination. The chain links TRBV12-3 or TRBV12-4 to TRBJ1-1, with D perhaps matching TRBD1 (6 bases). The sequence was collected from an adult in good health. The CDR3 bases are TGTGCCAGCAGTTTGGAGGGGGTCACTGAAGCTTTCTTT. Residues: CASSLEGVTEAFF.